These 5 T cell receptor beta chains originate from one sample sequenced in a study of cytomegalovirus exposure and HLA in healthy donors. Method: immunoSEQ multiplex PCR; TCRdb's copy keeps in-frame clones and lacks some. The table has 150,000 to 200,000 clones, around 85% seen once. The sample was PBMCs. Receptors were obtained from a woman in her 30s in good health and CMV-seronegative.

The V gene is TRBV21-1, the J gene TRBJ2-7; the listed D gene, TRBD1, was not tested against the DNA. TRBV21-1 is a pseudogene locus. The CDR3 is 16 residues long. The CDR3 loop reads CASSRSDRPTNYEQYF. The CDR3 nucleotides read TGTGCCAGCAGCCGTTCTGACAGACCCACAAACTACGAGCAGTACTTC.

The V and J genes are TRBV29-1 and TRBJ2-5; possibly TRBD2 for D (5 bases). V gave up 5 bases and J gave up 4 bases, with 11 bases separating them. The CDR3 length is 12 residues. CDR1 is SQVTM, CDR2 ANQGSEA, per germline. The CDR3, as DNA: TGCAGCGTTTTGCCCAGCGGAGAGACCCAGTACTTC. This sequence encodes CSVLPSGETQYF.

The chain uses TRBV11-1 and TRBJ1-1; no clear D. The CDR3 spans 14 residues. Germline loops: CDR1 SGHAT, CDR2 FQDESV (reference sequence). The V gene lost 5 bases and the J gene lost 1 base, with 11 bases spanning the gap. CDR3 bases: TGTGCCAGCAGCCAGAATACAGCGAACACTGAAGCTTTCTTT. As protein: CASSQNTANTEAFF.

The chain links TRBV9 to TRBJ2-1; TRBD1 agrees at 8 bases. The germline V gene has CDR1 SGDLS and CDR2 YYNGEE. This CDR3 contains 15 residues. V dropped 3 bases and J dropped 6; count of bases not matched to a gene: 8. The CDR3 is CASSGFRGLINEQFF. The CDR3 DNA is TGTGCCAGCAGCGGATTCAGGGGGCTGATCAATGAGCAGTTCTTC.

The chain recombines TRBV29-1 with TRBJ1-2; TRBD1 might be the D (6 bases). The CDR3 is made up of 14 amino acids. Trimming removed 7 bases at V and 3 bases at J, with 18 bases between. Germline values: CDR1 SQVTM, CDR2 ANQGSEA. CDR3: CSASLGGRDYGYTF. Written as DNA, the CDR3 is TGCAGCGCCTCCCTGGGGGGGCGCGACTATGGCTACACCTTC.